Below are 23 T cell receptor beta chains sequenced from a single sample in a study of blood T cell repertoires in COVID-19. Only in-frame clones appear in the TCRdb table, and some are missing; sequencing was by immunoSEQ multiplex PCR. The table shows roughly 420,000 clones, with roughly 88% occurring only once. Material for sequencing was PBMCs or T cells enriched from blood (not recorded which). These receptors all come from a woman aged 25 to 39 with acute COVID-19.

V and J are TRBV9 and TRBJ2-7; 11 bases fit TRBD1. The CDR3 has 15 amino acids. V lost 4 bases to trimming and J lost 5 bases; unmatched junction nucleotides: 8. Germline CDR1 is SGDLS and CDR2 is YYNGEE. CDR3 sequence reads: CASSPGQGVFDEQYF. CDR3 sequence (DNA): TGTGCCAGCAGCCCGGGACAGGGGGTATTTGACGAGCAGTACTTC. The variable domain in full, with the rest retrieved from reference TRBV9 and TRBJ2-7, is DSGVTQTPKHLITATGQRVTLRCSPRSGDLSVYWYQQSLDQGLQFLIQYYNGEERAKGNILERFSAQQFPDLHSELNLSSLELGDSALYFCASSPGQGVFDEQYFGPGTRLTVT.

This rearrangement joins TRBV5-1 to TRBJ1-6, with a possible D match to TRBD1 (6 bases). The germline V gene has CDR1 SGHRS and CDR2 YFSETQ. V lost 4 bases and J 8 bases, leaving 19 bases between the germline ends. The CDR3 consists of 16 residues. In DNA, the CDR3 is TGCGCCAGCAGCCCAAGCCCGGGACAATGGGATTCACCCCTCCACTTT. It yields the protein CASSPSPGQWDSPLHF.

Worth noting for this clone: A read error may account for a junction end that differs from germline. The chain couples TRBV7-3 to TRBJ2-1; 8 bases match TRBD2. This CDR3 has 16 residues. Germline values: CDR1 SGHTA, CDR2 FQGTGA. The CDR3 bases are TGTGCCAGCAGCCGTTCAAGCGGGGGCTCCAACAATGAGCAGTTCTTC. This codes for CASSRSSGGSNNEQFF.

In its sample, this clone was seen once. The V call is TRBV5-6, the J call TRBJ2-7; no definite D call. Trimming removed 5 bases at V and 4 bases at J, with 19 bases between. The CDR3 totals 15 residues. Germline loops: CDR1 SGHDT, CDR2 YYEEEE. As DNA, the CDR3 is TGTGCCAGCAGTAATCAAGACCCGAGGAGATACGAGCAGTACTTC. Protein sequence: CASSNQDPRRYEQYF.

This clone was observed a few times. DNA for the CDR3: TGTGCCACCAGCGCCGGTAGAGGGAGTCAGCCCCAGCATTTT. Amino acids: CATSAGRGSQPQHF. The V and J genes are TRBV15 and TRBJ1-5; D is unresolved. The CDR3 extends over 14 amino acids. The germline V and J ends were trimmed by 5 bases and 6 bases, with 14 bases remaining between them. Germline CDR1 is LNHNV and CDR2 is YYDKDF (reference sequence). Using reference TRBV15 and TRBJ1-5 for the parts outside the CDR3, the full variable domain is DAMVIQNPRYQVTQFGKPVTLSCSQTLNHNVMYWYQQKSSQAPKLLFHYYDKDFNNEADTPDNFQSRRPNTSFCFLDIRSPGLGDTAMYLCATSAGRGSQPQHFGDGTRLSIL.

The chain is built from TRBV3-1 (or the pseudogene TRBV3-2) and TRBJ2-3; possible D gene TRBD2, 6 bases. V lost 2 bases and J lost 6, with 18 bases in between. Germline CDR1 is LGHDT and CDR2 is YNNKEL (reference sequence). CDR3 size: 16 residues. The CDR3 DNA reads as TGTGCCAGCAGCCAAAGCTCGGAGGGCGGCGGGGATACGCAGTATTTT. Translated, it gives CASSQSSEGGGDTQYF.

This clone was seen once. The CDR3 region is CASSTGTGEGQPQHF. Written as DNA, the CDR3 is TGTGCCAGCTCAACGGGGACAGGGGAGGGTCAGCCCCAGCATTTT. The rearrangement joins TRBV18 to TRBJ1-5, with TRBD1 matching over 10 bases. The junction had 7 bases not matched to a gene; V was cut back by 5 bases and J by 6 bases. The CDR3 loop spans 15 amino acids. Germline loops: CDR1 KGHSH, CDR2 LQKENI.

The chain combines TRBV10-2 with TRBJ1-1; D gene ambiguous. Trimming took off 4 bases at V and 0 bases at J, with 6 bases between the two ends. The germline V gene has CDR1 WSHSY and CDR2 SAAADI. This CDR3 is 13 amino acids long. As DNA, the CDR3 is TGCGCCAGCAGTGGGCTTATGAACACTGAAGCTTTCTTT. It specifies CASSGLMNTEAFF.

The V and J genes are TRBV4-1 and TRBJ2-3; TRBD1 might be the D (6 bases). The CDR3 has 15 amino acids. V was clipped by 4 bases and J by 0 bases, with 11 bases between them. CDR1 MGHRA and CDR2 YSYEKL come from the germline V gene. The chain's CDR3 is CASSLPGQSTDTQYF. CDR3 nucleotides: TGCGCCAGCAGCCTCCCAGGACAGAGCACAGATACGCAGTATTTT.

The chain carries TRBV2 and TRBJ1-5; the D gene is possibly TRBD1 (5 bases). The germline V gene has CDR1 SNHLY and CDR2 FYNNEI. The CDR3 totals 12 residues. The V gene lost 5 bases and the J gene lost 7 bases, with 9 bases spanning the gap. CDR3 residues: CASSRGSQPQHF. DNA of the CDR3: TGTGCCAGCAGTCGGGGGAGCCAGCCCCAGCATTTT.

This chain links TRBV2 with TRBJ2-1, with TRBD2 identical over 7 bases. The CDR3 spans 15 residues. J gave up 5 bases and V 1 base, and 5 bases lay outside the gene matches. CDR1 and CDR2 (germline): SNHLY, FYNNEI. The CDR3 nucleotides are TGTGCCAGCAGTGAAGGCCCTAGCGGTAACAATGAGCAGTTCTTC. Translating it yields CASSEGPSGNNEQFF. Supplemented by reference TRBV2 and TRBJ2-1, the full variable domain reads EPEVTQTPSHQVTQMGQEVILRCVPISNHLYFYWYRQILGQKVEFLVSFYNNEISEKSEIFDDQFSVERPDGSNFTLKIRSTKLEDSAMYFCASSEGPSGNNEQFFGPGTRLTVL.

The V call is TRBV12-3 or TRBV12-4, the J call TRBJ2-5; weak D call: TRBD2 (6 bases). The CDR3 is 11 amino acids. V lost 7 bases and J 10 bases, leaving 13 bases between the germline ends. The DNA of the CDR3 is TGTGCCAGCACTTCGGGCGGGGACCAGTACTTC. This translates into CASTSGGDQYF.

This sequence joins TRBV5-4 and TRBJ1-1, with D possibly TRBD1 on 6 matching bases. Trimming removed 2 bases from V and 4 bases from J, with 12 bases in between. CDR1 and CDR2 (germline): SGHNT, YYREEE (reference sequence). This CDR3 spans 14 amino acids. The CDR3 DNA reads as TGTGCCAGCAGCTTATGGGGGCGGGTCACTGAAGCTTTCTTT. Protein sequence: CASSLWGRVTEAFF.

The chain couples TRBV10-1 to TRBJ1-3; D remains ambiguous. The V and J ends lost 9 bases and 0 bases respectively, with 9 bases between them. The CDR3 runs 13 residues. Germline values: CDR1 WNHNN, CDR2 SYGVQD (reference sequence). In nucleotides, the CDR3 is TGCGCCAGTGCCCGGGACTCTGGAAACACCATATATTTT. This codes for CASARDSGNTIYF.

This sequence joins TRBV30 and TRBJ1-2; 8 bases are a match to TRBD1. Germline V gene data show CDR1 as GTSNPN and CDR2 as SVGIG (reference sequence). There are 14 residues in the CDR3. Losses at the gene ends were 0 bases for V and 7 bases for J; bases not matched to a gene: 7. CDR3 nucleotides: TGTGCCTGGAGTGTGAGACAGGGGTTGCTTGGCTACACCTTC. It is translated as CAWSVRQGLLGYTF.

The CDR3 loop reads CASSVGGGYTEAFF. DNA for the CDR3: TGTGCCAGCAGCGTAGGTGGAGGGTACACTGAAGCTTTCTTT. The genes are TRBV9 and TRBJ1-1; D gene uncertain. From germline, CDR1 is SGDLS and CDR2 YYNGEE. The germline V and J ends were trimmed by 0 bases and 3 bases, with 9 bases remaining between them. This CDR3 is built from 14 residues.

The J gene is TRBJ2-3, the V gene TRBV24-1, with unresolved D. Trimming shortened V by 4 bases and J by 3 bases, and 4 bases separated the two germline ends. Germline V gene sequence: CDR1 KGHDR, CDR2 SFDVKD. CDR3 size: 12 residues. This CDR3 reads CATSDPTDTQYF. The CDR3 nucleotides are TGTGCCACCAGTGACCCGACAGATACGCAGTATTTT.

This chain links TRBV30 with TRBJ1-1; tentative D call: TRBD1 (5 bases). The CDR3 covers 14 residues. Germline values: CDR1 GTSNPN, CDR2 SVGIG (reference sequence). The ends were cut back, 4 bases at V and 1 base at J, with 13 bases in the middle. The CDR3 region is CAWNWGRRNTEAFF. CDR3 in DNA: TGTGCCTGGAATTGGGGCAGGAGGAACACTGAAGCTTTCTTT.

The chain joins TRBV6-2 or TRBV6-3 to TRBJ1-6, with 7 bases fitting TRBD1. The V segment lost 2 bases and the J segment 4 bases; nucleotides outside the gene matches: 2. Germline V CDR1 and CDR2: MNHEY, SVGEGT. CDR3 size: 15 residues. CDR3 DNA: TGTGCCAGCAGTTACGACAGGGAATATAATTCACCCCTCCACTTT. It codes for CASSYDREYNSPLHF.

This chain joins TRBV6-2 or TRBV6-3 and TRBJ1-2, with D perhaps TRBD1 (6 bases). CDR1 MNHEY and CDR2 SVGEGT come from the germline V gene. V was cut by 6 bases and J by 8 bases, with 16 bases left in between. There are 13 residues in the CDR3. CDR3 in amino acids: CASSRTGLRGYTF. The CDR3 DNA follows: TGTGCCAGCAGCCGAACAGGGTTGCGCGGCTACACCTTC.

This clone was seen once. The chain recombines TRBV7-3 with TRBJ2-7, with D maybe TRBD1 (7 bases). Per germline, CDR1 SGHTA and CDR2 FQGTGA. The CDR3 covers 13 residues. V gave up 0 bases and J gave up 10 bases, with 13 bases separating them. CDR3 coding DNA: TGTGCCAGCAGCTTAACCCGGGGGACAGAACAGTACTTC. Protein sequence: CASSLTRGTEQYF.

This clone was counted a single time. This chain connects TRBV4-1 to TRBJ1-4; no clear D. Trimming took off 4 bases at V and 7 bases at J, with 10 bases between the two ends. Germline V gene sequence: CDR1 MGHRA, CDR2 YSYEKL. The CDR3 spans 13 residues. CDR3 residues: CASSLIGPEKLFF. DNA for the CDR3: TGCGCCAGCAGCCTCATCGGTCCTGAAAAACTGTTTTTT.

This clone was seen a handful of times. The chain carries TRBV5-5 and TRBJ2-2; D unclear. The CDR3 spans 14 residues. V was clipped by 0 bases and J by 6 bases, with 9 bases between them. CDR1 and CDR2 (germline): SGHKS, YYEKEE (reference sequence). The CDR3 protein is CASSLALRSGELFF. CDR3 DNA sequence: TGTGCCAGCAGCTTGGCCCTTCGGTCCGGGGAGCTGTTTTTT.